The clone carrying this TCR beta chain was counted ten times or more. The sample is drawn from a study of CD8+CD57+ T cells in acquired aplastic anemia. Study-level information: The DNA of sorted CD4+ and CD8+ cells averaged approximately 3.2 ug.

CD8+CD57+ cell expansion had been shown by flow cytometry in patients chosen for sequencing. A severe acquired aplastic anemia diagnosis applied to all patients. Looked up from germline, CDR1 is LNHDA and CDR2 is SQIVND (reference sequence). The CDR3 is 17 amino acids. J was trimmed by 3 bases and V by 1 base; bases with no gene match: 5. The template used for profiling TCR beta VDJ and CDR3 was genomic DNA. One entry per CDR3 protein results from TCRdb running MiXCR on the reads. The sample lists over 150,000 distinct CDR3 sequences; 47% were seen once. The receptor's source is a human donor with aplastic anemia. The V gene is TRBV19, the J gene TRBJ2-2; 10 bases are a match to TRBD1. What was sequenced was sorted CD4+, CD8+, or CD8+CD57+ T cells (not recorded which) from PBMCs. This chain's CDR3 is CASSIGATGGDTGELFF. CDR3 nucleotide sequence: TGTGCCAGTAGTATAGGGGCGACAGGGGGCGACACCGGGGAGCTGTTTTTT.